Sequencing of this TCR beta chain was carried out in a study of patients and donors after allogeneic stem cell transplantation. This clonotype appeared a few times. Germline V lookup: CDR1 KGHSH, CDR2 LQKENI. This CDR3 spans 19 amino acids. Germline trimming cut 1 base from V and 0 bases from J; bases unmatched to any gene: 12. TCRdb re-derived calls from the RT-PCR reads in MiXCR, one entry per CDR3 protein. The repertoire holds 30,000 to 40,000 distinct CDR3 sequences, with roughly a third as singletons. The sequencing input was blood, either unsorted or a sorted T cell fraction (not recorded which). This TCR derives from a human donor who was either an allogeneic HSCT recipient or a stem cell or donor lymphocyte infusion donor (not recorded which). It is not recorded whose cells these are; they may come from a transplant donor. The chain has TRBV18 and TRBJ1-5; 7 nucleotides align to TRBD1. The CDR3 DNA follows: TGTGCCAGCTCACCACGATCGACAGGGCTGGGCTATAGCAATCAGCCCCAGCATTTT. Protein: CASSPRSTGLGYSNQPQHF.